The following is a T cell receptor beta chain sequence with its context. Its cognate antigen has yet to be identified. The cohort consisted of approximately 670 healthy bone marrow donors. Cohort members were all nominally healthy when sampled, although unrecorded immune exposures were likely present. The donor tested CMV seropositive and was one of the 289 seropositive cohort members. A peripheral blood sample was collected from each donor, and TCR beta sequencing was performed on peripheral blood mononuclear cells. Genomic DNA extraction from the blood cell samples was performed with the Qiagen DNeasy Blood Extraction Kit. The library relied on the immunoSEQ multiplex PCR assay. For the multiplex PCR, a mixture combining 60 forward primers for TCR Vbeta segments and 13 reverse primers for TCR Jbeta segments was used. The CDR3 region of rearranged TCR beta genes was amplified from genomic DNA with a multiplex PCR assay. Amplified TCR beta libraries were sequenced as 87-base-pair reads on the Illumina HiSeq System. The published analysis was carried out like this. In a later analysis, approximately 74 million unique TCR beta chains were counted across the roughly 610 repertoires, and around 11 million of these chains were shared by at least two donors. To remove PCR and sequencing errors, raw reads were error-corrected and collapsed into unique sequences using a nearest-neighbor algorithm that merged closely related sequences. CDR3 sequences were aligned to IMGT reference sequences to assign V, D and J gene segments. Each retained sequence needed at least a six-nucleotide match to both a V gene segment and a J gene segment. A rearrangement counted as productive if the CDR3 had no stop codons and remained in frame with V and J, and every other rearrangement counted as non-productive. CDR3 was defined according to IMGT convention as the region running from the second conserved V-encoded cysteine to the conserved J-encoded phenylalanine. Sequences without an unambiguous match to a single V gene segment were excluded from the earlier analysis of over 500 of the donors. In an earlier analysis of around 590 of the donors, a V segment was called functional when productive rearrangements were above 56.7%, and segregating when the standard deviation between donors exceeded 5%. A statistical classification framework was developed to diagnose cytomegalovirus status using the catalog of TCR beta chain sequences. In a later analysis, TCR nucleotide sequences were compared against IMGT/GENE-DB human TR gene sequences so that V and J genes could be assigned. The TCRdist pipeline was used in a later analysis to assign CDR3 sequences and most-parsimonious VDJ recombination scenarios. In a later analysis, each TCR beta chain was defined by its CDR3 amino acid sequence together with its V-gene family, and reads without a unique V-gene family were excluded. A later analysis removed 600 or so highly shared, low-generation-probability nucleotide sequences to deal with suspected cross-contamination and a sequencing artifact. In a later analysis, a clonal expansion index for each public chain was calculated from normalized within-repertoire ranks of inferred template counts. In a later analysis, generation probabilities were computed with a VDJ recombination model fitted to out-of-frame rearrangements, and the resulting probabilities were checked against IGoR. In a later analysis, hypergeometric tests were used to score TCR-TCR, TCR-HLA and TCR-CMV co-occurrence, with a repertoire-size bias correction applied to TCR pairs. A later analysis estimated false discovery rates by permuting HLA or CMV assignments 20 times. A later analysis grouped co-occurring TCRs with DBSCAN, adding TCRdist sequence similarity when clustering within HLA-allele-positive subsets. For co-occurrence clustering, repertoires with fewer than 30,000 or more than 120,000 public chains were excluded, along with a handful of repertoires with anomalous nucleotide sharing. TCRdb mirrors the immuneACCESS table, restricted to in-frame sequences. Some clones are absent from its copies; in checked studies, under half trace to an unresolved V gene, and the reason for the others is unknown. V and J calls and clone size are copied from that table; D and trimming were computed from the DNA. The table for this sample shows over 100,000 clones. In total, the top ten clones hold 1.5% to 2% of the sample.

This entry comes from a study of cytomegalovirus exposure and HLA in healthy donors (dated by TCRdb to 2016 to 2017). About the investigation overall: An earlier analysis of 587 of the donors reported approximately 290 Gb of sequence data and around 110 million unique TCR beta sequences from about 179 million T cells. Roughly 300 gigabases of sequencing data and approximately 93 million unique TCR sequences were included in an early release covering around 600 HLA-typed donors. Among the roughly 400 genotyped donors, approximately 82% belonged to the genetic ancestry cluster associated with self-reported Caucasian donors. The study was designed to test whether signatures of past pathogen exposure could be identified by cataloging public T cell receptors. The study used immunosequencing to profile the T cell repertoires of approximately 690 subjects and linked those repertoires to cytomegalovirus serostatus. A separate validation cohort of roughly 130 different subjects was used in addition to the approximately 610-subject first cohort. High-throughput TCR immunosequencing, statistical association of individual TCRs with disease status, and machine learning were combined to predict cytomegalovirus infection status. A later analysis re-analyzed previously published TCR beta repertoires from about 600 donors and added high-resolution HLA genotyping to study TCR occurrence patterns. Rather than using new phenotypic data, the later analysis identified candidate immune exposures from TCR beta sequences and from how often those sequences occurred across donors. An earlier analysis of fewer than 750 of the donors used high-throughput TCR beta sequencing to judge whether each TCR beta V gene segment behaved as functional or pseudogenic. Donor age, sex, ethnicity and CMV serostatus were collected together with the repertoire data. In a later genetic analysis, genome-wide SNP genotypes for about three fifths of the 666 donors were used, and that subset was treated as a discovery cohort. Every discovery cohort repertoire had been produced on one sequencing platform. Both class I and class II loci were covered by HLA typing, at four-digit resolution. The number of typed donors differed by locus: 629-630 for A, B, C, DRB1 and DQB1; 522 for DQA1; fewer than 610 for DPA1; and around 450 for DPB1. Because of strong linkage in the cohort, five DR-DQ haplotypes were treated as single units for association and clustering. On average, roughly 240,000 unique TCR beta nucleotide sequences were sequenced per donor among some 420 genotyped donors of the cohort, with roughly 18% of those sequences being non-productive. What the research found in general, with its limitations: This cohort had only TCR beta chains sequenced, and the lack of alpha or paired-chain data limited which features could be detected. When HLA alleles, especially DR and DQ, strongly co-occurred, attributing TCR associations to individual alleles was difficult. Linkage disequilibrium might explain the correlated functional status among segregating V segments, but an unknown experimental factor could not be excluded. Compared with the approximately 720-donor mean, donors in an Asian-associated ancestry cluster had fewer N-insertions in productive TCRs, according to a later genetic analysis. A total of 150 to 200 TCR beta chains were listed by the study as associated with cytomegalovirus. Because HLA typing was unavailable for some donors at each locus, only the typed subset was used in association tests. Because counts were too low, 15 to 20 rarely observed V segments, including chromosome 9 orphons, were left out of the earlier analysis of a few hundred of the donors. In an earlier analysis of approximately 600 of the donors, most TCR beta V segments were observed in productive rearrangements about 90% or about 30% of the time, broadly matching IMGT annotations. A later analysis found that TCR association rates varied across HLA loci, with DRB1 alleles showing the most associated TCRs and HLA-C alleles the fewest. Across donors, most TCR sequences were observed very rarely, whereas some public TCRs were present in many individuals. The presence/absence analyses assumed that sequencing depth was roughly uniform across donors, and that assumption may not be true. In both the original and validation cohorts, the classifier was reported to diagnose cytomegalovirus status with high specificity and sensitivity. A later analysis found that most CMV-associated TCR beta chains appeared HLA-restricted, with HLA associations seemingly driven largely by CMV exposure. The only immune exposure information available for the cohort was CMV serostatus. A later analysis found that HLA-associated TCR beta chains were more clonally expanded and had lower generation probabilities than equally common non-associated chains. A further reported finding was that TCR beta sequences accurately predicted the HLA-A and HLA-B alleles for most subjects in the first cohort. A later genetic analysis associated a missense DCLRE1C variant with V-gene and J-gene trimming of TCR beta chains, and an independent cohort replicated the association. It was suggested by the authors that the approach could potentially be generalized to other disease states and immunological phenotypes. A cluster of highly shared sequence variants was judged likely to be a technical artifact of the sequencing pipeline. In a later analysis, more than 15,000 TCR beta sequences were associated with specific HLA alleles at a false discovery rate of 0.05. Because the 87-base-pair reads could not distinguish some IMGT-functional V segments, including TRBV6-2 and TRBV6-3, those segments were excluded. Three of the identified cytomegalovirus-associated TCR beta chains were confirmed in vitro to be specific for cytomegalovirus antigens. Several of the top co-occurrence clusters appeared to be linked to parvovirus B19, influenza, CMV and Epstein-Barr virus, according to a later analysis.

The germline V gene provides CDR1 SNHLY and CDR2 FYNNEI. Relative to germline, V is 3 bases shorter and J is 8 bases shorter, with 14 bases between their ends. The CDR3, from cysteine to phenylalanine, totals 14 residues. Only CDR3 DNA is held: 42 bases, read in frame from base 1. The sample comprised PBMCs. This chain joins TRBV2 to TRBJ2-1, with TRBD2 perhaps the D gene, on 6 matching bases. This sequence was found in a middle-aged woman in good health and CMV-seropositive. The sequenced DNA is TGTGCCAGCAGTGAGGGACGGGAGTATTATGAGCAGTTCTTC. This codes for CASSEGREYYEQFF.